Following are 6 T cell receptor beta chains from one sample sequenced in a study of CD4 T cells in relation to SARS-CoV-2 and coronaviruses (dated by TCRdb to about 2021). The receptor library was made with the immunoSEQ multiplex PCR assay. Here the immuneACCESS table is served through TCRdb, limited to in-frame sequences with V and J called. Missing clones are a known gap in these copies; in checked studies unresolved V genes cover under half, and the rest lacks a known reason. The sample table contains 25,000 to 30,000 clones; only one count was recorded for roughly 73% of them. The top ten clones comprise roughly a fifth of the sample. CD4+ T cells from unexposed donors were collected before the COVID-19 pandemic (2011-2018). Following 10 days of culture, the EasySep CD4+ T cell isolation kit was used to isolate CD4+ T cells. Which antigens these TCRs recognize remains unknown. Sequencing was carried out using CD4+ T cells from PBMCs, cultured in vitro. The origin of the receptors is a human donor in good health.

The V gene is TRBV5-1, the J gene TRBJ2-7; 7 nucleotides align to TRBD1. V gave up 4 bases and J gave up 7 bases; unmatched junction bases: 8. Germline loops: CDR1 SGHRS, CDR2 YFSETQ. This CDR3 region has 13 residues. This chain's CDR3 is CASSGNRGREQYF. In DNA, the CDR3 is TGCGCCAGCAGCGGAAACAGGGGACGAGAGCAGTACTTC. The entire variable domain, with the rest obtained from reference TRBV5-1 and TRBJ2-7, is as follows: KAGVTQTPRYLIKTRGQQVTLSCSPISGHRSVSWYQQTPGQGLQFLFEYFSETQRNKGNFPGRFSGRQFSNSRSEMNVSTLELGDSALYLCASSGNRGREQYFGPGTRLTVT.

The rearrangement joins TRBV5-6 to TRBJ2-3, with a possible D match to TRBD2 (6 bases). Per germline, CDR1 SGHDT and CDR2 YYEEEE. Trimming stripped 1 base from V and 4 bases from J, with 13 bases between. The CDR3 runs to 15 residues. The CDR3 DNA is TGTGCCAGCAGCTTGCGCGGGGTAAACTCAGATACGCAGTATTTT. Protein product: CASSLRGVNSDTQYF.

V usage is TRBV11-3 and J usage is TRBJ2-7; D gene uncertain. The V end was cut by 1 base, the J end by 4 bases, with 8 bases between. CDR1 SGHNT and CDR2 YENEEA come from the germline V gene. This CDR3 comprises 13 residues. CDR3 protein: CASSLAERYEQYF. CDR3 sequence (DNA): TGTGCCAGCAGCTTAGCCGAAAGATACGAGCAGTACTTC.

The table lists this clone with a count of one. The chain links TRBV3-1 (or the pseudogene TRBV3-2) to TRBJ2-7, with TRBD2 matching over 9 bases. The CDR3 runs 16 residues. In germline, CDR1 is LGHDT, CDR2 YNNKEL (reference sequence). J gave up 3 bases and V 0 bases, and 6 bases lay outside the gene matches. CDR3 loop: CASSQERLAGNYEQYF. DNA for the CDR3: TGTGCCAGCAGCCAAGAGCGCCTAGCGGGGAACTACGAGCAGTACTTC.

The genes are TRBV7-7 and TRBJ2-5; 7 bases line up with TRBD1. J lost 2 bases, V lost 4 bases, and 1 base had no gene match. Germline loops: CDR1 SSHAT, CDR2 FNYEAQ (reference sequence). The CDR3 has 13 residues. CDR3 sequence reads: CASSSDRQETQYF. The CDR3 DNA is TGTGCCAGCAGCTCGGACAGGCAAGAGACCCAGTACTTC.

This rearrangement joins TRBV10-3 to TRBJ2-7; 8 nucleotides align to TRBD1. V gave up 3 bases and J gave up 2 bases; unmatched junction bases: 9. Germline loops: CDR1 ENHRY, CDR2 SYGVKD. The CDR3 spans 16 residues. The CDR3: CAISDLQGGPTYEQYF. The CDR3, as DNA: TGTGCCATCAGTGACCTACAGGGGGGACCTACCTACGAGCAGTACTTC.